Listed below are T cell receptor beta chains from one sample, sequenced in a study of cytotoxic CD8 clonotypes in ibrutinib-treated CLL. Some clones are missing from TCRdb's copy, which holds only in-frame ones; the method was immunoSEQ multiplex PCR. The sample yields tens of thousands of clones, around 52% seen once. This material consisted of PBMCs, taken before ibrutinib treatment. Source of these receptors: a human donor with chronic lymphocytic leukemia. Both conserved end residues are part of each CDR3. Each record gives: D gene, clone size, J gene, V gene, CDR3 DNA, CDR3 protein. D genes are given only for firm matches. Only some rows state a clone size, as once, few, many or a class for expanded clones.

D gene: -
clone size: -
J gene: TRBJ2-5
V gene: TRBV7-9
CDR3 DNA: TGTGCCAGCACCCGACTAGGACCTTGGACCCAGTACTTC
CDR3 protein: CASTRLGPWTQYF

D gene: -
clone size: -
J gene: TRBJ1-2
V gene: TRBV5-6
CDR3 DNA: TGTGCCAGCAGCTTGGTGGGTTATGGCTACACCTTC
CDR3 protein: CASSLVGYGYTF

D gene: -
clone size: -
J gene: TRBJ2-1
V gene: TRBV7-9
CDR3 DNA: TGTGCCAGCGGGGGAAACAGGGTTTTAACCTACAATGAGCAGTTCTTC
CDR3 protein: CASGGNRVLTYNEQFF

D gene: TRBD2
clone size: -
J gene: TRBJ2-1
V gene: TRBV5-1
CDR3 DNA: TGCGCCAGCAAGGTGCTAGCGGTCCTCCCCGGAGATGAGCAGTTCTTC
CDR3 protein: CASKVLAVLPGDEQFF

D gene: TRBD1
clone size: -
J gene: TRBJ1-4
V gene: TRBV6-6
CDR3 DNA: TGTGCCAGCAGTTACGACAGGGACTTAAAACTGTTTTTT
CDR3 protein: CASSYDRDLKLFF

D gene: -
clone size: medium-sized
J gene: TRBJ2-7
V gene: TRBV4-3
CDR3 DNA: TGCGCCAGCAGCCAAGATTGGGACGGGAGCCTCTCCTACGAGCAGTACTTC
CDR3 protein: CASSQDWDGSLSYEQYF

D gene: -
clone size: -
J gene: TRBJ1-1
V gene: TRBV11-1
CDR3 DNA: TGTGCCAGCAGAGGGTTACACGGGGGGCTCGCTGAAGCTTTCTTT
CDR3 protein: CASRGLHGGLAEAFF

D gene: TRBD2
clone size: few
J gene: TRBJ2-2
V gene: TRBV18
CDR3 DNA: TGTGCCAGCTCACCAAGACTAGCGGAGAACACCGGGGAGCTGTTTTTT
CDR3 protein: CASSPRLAENTGELFF

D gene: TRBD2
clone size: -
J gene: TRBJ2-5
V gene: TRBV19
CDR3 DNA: TGTGCCAGTAGAACCGGACTAGCGGGGGATCAAGAGACCCAGTACTTC
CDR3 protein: CASRTGLAGDQETQYF

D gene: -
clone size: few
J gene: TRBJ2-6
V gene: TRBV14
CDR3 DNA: TGTGCCAGCAGCCGCAGGGGGGCCTCTGGGGCCAACGTCCTGACTTTC
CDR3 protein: CASSRRGASGANVLTF

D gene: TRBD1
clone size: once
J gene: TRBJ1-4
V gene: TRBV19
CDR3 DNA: TGTGCCAGTACTAGACAGGGGACCGAAAAACTGTTTTTT
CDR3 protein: CASTRQGTEKLFF

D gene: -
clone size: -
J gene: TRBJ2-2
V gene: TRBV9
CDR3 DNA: TGTGCCAGCAGCGATCCCGGGGGAAGCACCGGGGAGCTGTTTTTT
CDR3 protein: CASSDPGGSTGELFF

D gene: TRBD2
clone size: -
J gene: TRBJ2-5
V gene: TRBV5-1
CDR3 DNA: TGCGCCAGCAAACCTGAGGCGGGAGGAGAGACCCAGTACTTC
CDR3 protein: CASKPEAGGETQYF

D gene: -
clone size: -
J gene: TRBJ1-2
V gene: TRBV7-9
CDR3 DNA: TGTGCCAGCAGCTTAGCGGTAGGACAATTGAACTATGGCTACACCTTC
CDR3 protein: CASSLAVGQLNYGYTF

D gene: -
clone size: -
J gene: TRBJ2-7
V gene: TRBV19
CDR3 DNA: TGTGCCAGTAGTAGACAGTTTCAACTCGAGCAGTACTTC
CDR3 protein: CASSRQFQLEQYF

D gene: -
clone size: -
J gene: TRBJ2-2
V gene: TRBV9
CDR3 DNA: TGTGCCAGCAGCGTAGGTCTAGAAAAGAACACCGGGGAGCTGTTTTTT
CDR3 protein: CASSVGLEKNTGELFF

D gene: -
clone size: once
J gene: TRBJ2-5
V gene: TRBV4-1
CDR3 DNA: TGCGCCAGCAGCCGCGCGGGACCCGAAGAGACCCAGTACTTC
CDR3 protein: CASSRAGPEETQYF

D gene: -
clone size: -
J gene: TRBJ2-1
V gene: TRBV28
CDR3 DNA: TGTGCCAGCAGTTCCGGGAGAGGCGTTGAGCAGTTCTTC
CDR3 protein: CASSSGRGVEQFF

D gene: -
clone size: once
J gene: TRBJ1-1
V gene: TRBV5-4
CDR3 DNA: TGTGCCAGCAGCAGAACTGGGGGGGTTCTTACCCCCACTGAAGCTTTCTTT
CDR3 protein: CASSRTGGVLTPTEAFF

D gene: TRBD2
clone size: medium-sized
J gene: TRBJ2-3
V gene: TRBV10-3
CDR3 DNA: TGTGCCATCAGTGATAGCGGGAGGGGGGATACGCAGTATTTT
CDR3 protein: CAISDSGRGDTQYF

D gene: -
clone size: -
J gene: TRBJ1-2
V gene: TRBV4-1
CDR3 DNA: TGCGCCAGCAGCCAAGTATACAGGGACTTATATGGCTACACCTTC
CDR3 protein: CASSQVYRDLYGYTF

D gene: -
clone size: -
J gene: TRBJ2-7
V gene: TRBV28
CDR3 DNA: TGTGCCAGCAGTGAGTCAGGGGTTGGCGGCCACGAGCAGTACTTC
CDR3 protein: CASSESGVGGHEQYF

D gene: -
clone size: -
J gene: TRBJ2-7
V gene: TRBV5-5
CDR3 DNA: TGTGCCAGCAGTGTCAGGGGCCCCTCTATCTACGAGCAGTACTTC
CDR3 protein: CASSVRGPSIYEQYF

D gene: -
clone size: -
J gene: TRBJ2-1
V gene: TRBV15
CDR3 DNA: TGTGCCACCAGCTCCCCCTATTTCGGGCAAGGGGATAATGAGCAGTTCTTC
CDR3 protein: CATSSPYFGQGDNEQFF

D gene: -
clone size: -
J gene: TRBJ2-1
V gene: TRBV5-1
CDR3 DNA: TGCGCCAGCAGCTTGGGGGGGAGCTCCTACAATGAGCAGTTCTTC
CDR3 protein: CASSLGGSSYNEQFF

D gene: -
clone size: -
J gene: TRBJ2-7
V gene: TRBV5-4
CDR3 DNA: TGTGCCAGCAGCCCAGCGGGCTATTACGAGCAGTACTTC
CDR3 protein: CASSPAGYYEQYF

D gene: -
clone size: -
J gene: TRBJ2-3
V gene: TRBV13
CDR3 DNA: TGTGCCAGCAGCTTAGGGGACAGACAAGATACGCAGTATTTT
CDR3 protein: CASSLGDRQDTQYF

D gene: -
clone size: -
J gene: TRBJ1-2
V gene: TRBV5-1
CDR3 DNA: TGCGCCAGCAGCTTGGAGGGGGTTGGGAACTATGGCTACACCTTC
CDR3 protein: CASSLEGVGNYGYTF